The clone carrying this T cell receptor beta chain was picked up a small number of times. Its target is unknown. TCRdb's table, derived via immunoSEQ multiplex PCR, lists solely in-frame clones and lacks some. Of 95,000 to 150,000 clones listed, 85% to 95% are singletons. The data belong to a study of T cell responses to AZD1222 COVID-19 vaccine. Study-level findings and limits: Regions 160-218 and 743-854 dominated among vaccine-associated CD4 TCRs spanning spike. Only after the peak T cell response were repertoires sampled.

Per the germline V gene, CDR1 is SGHNT and CDR2 is YYREEE (reference sequence). V lost 4 bases and J 1 base, leaving 17 bases between the germline ends. The CDR3 has 16 amino acids. This specimen consisted of peripheral blood, obtained 28 days after the second AZD1222 dose. The source is an adult who received the AZD1222 COVID-19 vaccine. This chain joins TRBV5-4 and TRBJ1-1; no firm D call. For the CDR3, the DNA is TGTGCCAGCAGCAAAGGACTACATTTGCAGAACACTGAAGCTTTCTTT. Translated, it gives CASSKGLHLQNTEAFF.